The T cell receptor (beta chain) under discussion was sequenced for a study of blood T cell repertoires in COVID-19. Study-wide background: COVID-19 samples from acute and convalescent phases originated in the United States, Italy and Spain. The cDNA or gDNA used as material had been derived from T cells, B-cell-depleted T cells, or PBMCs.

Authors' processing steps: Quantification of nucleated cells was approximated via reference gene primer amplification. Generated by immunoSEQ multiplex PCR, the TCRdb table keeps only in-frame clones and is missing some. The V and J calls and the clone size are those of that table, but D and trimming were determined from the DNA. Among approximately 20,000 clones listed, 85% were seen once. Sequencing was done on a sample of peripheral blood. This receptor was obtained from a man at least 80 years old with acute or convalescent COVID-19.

The CDR3 loop is CASSVPGQLYGYTF. CDR3 DNA sequence: TGTGCCAGCAGTGTGCCGGGACAGCTCTATGGCTACACCTTC. This chain connects TRBV28 to TRBJ1-2, with TRBD1 matching 7 bases. Germline V gene lookup returns CDR1 MDHEN and CDR2 SYDVKM. The CDR3 spans 14 residues. Trimming at V came to 5 bases and at J to 4 bases, leaving 7 bases not matched to a gene.